The T cell receptor beta chain under discussion was sequenced for a study of blood T cell repertoires in COVID-19. Study in general: COVID-19 samples, acute and convalescent, were from the United States, Italy and Spain. From T cells, B-cell-depleted T cells, or PBMCs came the material, which was cDNA or gDNA.

In the study's own analysis: For nucleated cells, counts were estimated from reference gene primer amplification. The table came from immunoSEQ multiplex PCR; TCRdb's copy has only in-frame clones and leaves some out. From that table come the V and J calls and clone size; the DNA was used to work out D and trimming. The sample lists 120,000 to 150,000 clones, approximately 83% occurring once. There are 15 residues in the CDR3. Germline loops: CDR1 MGHRA, CDR2 YSYEKL. V dropped 4 bases and J dropped 4; count of bases not matched to a gene: 7. Patients at the Seattle site were enrolled during active infection and followed longitudinally.

The V call is TRBV4-1, the J call TRBJ1-3; TRBD1 aligns across 7 bases. The sequence derives from a woman aged 60-70 years with COVID-19, enrolled during active disease. The sample consisted of peripheral blood. This CDR3 reads CASSRSTGDGNTIYF. The DNA for the CDR3 is TGCGCCAGCAGCCGCTCCACAGGGGACGGAAACACCATATATTTT.